This T cell receptor beta chain was recorded in a study of blood T cell repertoires in COVID-19. The overall study: T cells, B-cell-depleted T cells, or PBMCs supplied cDNA or gDNA.

Sequencing used immunoSEQ multiplex PCR; TCRdb keeps in-frame clones, though not all of them. The data hold over 200,000 clones, with roughly 87% observed a single time. Per the germline V gene, CDR1 is MNHEY and CDR2 is SMNVEV (reference sequence). This CDR3 spans 13 amino acids. With 7 bases clipped from V and 3 bases from J, the junction kept 6 bases outside the gene matches. The chain employs TRBV27 and TRBJ2-7; 7 nucleotides match TRBD1. Sequencing used peripheral blood. The TCR originated in a man aged 40-50 years with active or convalescent COVID-19. The CDR3 spells CASTSGTVYEQYF. CDR3 DNA sequence: TGTGCCAGCACTTCCGGGACAGTCTACGAGCAGTACTTC.